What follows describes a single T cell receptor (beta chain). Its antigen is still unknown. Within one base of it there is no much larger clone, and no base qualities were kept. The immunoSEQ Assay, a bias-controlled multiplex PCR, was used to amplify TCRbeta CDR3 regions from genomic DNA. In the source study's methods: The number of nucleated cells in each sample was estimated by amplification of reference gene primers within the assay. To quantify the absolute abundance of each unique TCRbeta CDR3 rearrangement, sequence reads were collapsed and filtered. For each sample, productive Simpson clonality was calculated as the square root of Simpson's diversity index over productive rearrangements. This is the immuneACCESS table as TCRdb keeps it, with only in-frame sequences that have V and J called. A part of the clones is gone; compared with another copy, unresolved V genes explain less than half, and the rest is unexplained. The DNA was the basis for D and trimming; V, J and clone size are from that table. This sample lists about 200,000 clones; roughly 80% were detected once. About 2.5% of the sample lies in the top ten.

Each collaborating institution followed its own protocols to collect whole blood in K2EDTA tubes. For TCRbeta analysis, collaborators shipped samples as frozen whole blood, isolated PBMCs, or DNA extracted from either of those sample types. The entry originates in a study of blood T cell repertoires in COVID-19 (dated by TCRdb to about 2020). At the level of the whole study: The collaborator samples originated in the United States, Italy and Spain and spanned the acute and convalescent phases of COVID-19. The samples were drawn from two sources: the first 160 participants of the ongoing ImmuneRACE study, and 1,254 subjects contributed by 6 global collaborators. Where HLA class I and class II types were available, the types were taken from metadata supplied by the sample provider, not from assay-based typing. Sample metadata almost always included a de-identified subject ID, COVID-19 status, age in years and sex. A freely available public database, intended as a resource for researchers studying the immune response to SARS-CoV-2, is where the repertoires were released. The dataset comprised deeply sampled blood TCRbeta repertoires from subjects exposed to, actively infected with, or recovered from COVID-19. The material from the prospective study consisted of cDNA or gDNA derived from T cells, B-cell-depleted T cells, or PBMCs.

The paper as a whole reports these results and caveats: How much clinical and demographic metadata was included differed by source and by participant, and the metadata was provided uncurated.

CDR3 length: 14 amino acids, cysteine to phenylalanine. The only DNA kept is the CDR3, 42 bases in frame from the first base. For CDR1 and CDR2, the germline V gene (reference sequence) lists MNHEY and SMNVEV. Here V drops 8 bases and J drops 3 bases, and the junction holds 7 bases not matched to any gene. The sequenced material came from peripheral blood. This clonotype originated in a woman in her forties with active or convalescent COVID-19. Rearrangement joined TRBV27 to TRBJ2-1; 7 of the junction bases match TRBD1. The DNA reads TGTGCCAGCCACCTCCAGGGGGTCTACAATGAGCAGTTCTTC. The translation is CASHLQGVYNEQFF.